This T cell receptor (beta chain) was sequenced during a study of blood T cell repertoires in COVID-19. Looking at the study overall: Acute and convalescent COVID-19 specimens originated in the United States, Italy and Spain.

Germline assignment: CDR1 SGHVS and CDR2 FNYEAQ. The CDR3 has 14 residues. V lost 5 bases and J lost 2; bases outside the gene matches: 6. TCRdb keeps only in-frame clones here, not all; method: immunoSEQ multiplex PCR. The sample shows roughly 53,000 clones, about 88% of them seen only once. The sequence came from a middle-aged man with active COVID-19. Sequencing was carried out using peripheral blood. V gene TRBV7-6 combines with J gene TRBJ2-7, with 7 bases identical to TRBD1. The CDR3 DNA reads TGTGCCAGCAGCCCCGGGACAGCAGCCTACGAGCAGTACTTC. This codes for CASSPGTAAYEQYF.